This TCR beta chain was retrieved from a study of healthy donors' naive CD4 and CD8 T cells. Study-wide findings and caveats: Chains were not paired, since alpha and beta were sequenced in bulk.

This clonotype was recorded a few times. What it recognizes is unknown. Starting from 500 ng of total RNA, TCR libraries were made with linear amplification. TCRdb analysed the reads with MiXCR anew, one entry per CDR3 protein. The sample contains about 180,000 distinct CDR3 sequences, under 85% of which appear only once. Germline CDR1 reads ENHRY; CDR2 reads SYGVKD. This CDR3 region has 13 residues. Trimming left V 0 bases short and J 6 bases short, with 9 bases between. This chain connects TRBV10-3 to TRBJ2-7; tentative D call: TRBD1 (5 bases). The TCR sequence derives from a pool of human donors in good health; the sample pools cells from several healthy donors. Sequencing was performed on naive CD4+ and CD8+ T cells sorted from blood, pooled from several donors. CDR3: CAISESSDSEQYF. The CDR3 DNA is TGTGCCATCAGTGAGTCGTCCGACAGCGAGCAGTACTTC.